What follows are 5 T cell receptor delta chains derived from one specimen sequenced in a study of gammadelta T cells in human blood. TCRdb reran clone calling via CATT on the RT-PCR reads. The sample lists around 840 delta-chain clones, 13% to 15% occurring once. The sequenced sample was non-Vgamma9Vdelta2 gamma-delta T cells from fetal blood. The receptor set was obtained from a human fetus.

This clone was counted a few times. V usage is TRDV3 and J usage is TRDJ3; 8 nucleotides agree with TRDD3. Because TCRdb records no J gene, it was assigned here through a match of the DNA to germline. Trimming cost V 2 bases and J 2 bases; bases outside gene matches: 5. The CDR3 has 16 amino acids. Germline lookup yields CDR1 TVYSNPD and CDR2 GDNSRS (reference sequence). CDR3 nucleotide sequence: TGTGCCTTTGGGTGGGGGATTCCCTGGGACACCCGACAGATGTTTTTC. Amino acid sequence: CAFGWGIPWDTRQMFF.

Judged by abundance, this clone is large (0.1 to 1%). The chain carries TRDV1 and TRDJ1, with TRDD3 matching over 9 bases. Germline V gene lookup returns CDR1 TSWWSYY and CDR2 QGS. The junction had 10 bases not matched to a gene; V was cut back by 2 bases and J by 0 bases. CDR3 length equals 18 residues. CDR3 nucleotide sequence: TGTGCTCTTGGGGAAATGACCACGTCTGGGGGATACACCGATAAACTCATCTTT. Translation gives CALGEMTTSGGYTDKLIF.

By share, this clone ranks as large. The V gene is TRAV29/DV5, the J gene TRDJ3; D possibly corresponds to TRDD3 (5 bases). Germline V gene sequence: CDR1 NSMFDY, CDR2 ISSIKDK. Trimming took off 0 bases at V and 0 bases at J, with 13 bases between the two ends. This CDR3 contains 18 residues. Here the CDR3 reads CAASARGGISWDTRQMFF. In nucleotides, the CDR3 is TGTGCAGCAAGCGCGAGAGGGGGTATCTCCTGGGACACCCGACAGATGTTTTTC. Drawing the rest from reference TRAV29/DV5 and TRDJ3, the complete variable domain is DQQVKQNSPSLSVQEGRISILNCDYTNSMFDYFLWYKKYPAEGPTFLISISSIKDKNEDGRFTVFLNKSAKHLSLHIVPSQPGDSAVYFCAASARGGISWDTRQMFFGTGIKLFVEP.

Remarks on this clone: This clone may be a read error of a much larger clone one base away. This rearrangement joins TRDV3 to TRDJ2; D is unresolved. There are 14 residues in the CDR3. Germline V gives CDR1 TVYSNPD, CDR2 GDNSRS (reference sequence). Trimming stripped 3 bases from V and 7 bases from J, with 18 bases between. The CDR3 nucleotides read TGTGCCTTCACAACACCCAACTTAATAGCACAACTCTTCTTT. Its translation: CAFTTPNLIAQLFF.

With regard to this clone: A far larger clone lies a single base away; this is likely a read error. V gene TRDV2 combines with J gene TRDJ3, with TRDD3 matching 12 bases. No J gene is reported in TCRdb; it was inferred here by comparing the DNA with germline. The CDR3 runs to 23 residues. In germline, CDR1 is GEAIGNYY, CDR2 EKD. The CDR3 is CACDPVARYWGIPSSWDTRQMFF. CDR3 coding DNA: TGTGCATGTGACCCAGTCGCTAGGTACTGGGGGATACCGAGCTCCTGGGACACCCGACAGATGTTTTTC.